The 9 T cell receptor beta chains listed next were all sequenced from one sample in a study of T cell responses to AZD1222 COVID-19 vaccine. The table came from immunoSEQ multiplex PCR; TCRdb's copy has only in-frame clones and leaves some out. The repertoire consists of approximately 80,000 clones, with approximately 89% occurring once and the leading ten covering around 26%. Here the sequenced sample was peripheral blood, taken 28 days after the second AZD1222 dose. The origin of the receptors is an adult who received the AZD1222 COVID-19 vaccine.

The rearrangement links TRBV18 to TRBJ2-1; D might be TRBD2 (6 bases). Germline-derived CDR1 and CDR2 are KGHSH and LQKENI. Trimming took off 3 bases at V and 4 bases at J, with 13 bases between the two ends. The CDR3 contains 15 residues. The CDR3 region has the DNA TGTGCCAGCTCACCTGCGGGACTGTTATACAATGAGCAGTTCTTC. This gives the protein CASSPAGLLYNEQFF.

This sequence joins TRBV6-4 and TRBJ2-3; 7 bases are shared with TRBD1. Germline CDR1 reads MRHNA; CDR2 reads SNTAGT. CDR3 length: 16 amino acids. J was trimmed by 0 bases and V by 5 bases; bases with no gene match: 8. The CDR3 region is CASSRDSRYSTDTQYF. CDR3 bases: TGTGCCAGCAGTAGGGACAGTCGATACAGCACAGATACGCAGTATTTT.

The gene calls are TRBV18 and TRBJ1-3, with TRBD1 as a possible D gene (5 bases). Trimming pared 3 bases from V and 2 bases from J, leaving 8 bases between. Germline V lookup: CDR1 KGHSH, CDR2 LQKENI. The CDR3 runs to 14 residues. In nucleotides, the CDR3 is TGTGCCAGCTCACCTGGGGGTACTGGAAACACCATATATTTT. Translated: CASSPGGTGNTIYF.

CDR3 protein: CASRPRGREQFF. CDR3 DNA: TGTGCCAGCAGGCCTCGGGGACGTGAGCAGTTCTTC. The chain couples TRBV6-2 or TRBV6-3 to TRBJ2-1; tentatively, D is TRBD1 or TRBD2 (5 bases each). V was trimmed by 6 bases and J by 9 bases, leaving 12 bases between them. The CDR3 runs to 12 residues. Per germline, CDR1 MNHEY and CDR2 SVGEGT.

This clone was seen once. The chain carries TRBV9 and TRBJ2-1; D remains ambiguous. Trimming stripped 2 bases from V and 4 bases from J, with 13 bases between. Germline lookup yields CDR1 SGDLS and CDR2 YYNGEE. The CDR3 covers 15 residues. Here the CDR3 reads CASSVSAIGYNEQFF. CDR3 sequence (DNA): TGTGCCAGCAGCGTTTCAGCAATAGGGTACAATGAGCAGTTCTTC.

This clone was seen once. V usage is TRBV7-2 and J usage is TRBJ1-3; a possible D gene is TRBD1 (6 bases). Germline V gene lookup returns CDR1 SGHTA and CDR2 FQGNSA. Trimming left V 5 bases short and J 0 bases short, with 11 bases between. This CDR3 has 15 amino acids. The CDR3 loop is CASSRTASSGNTIYF. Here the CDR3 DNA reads TGTGCCAGCAGCCGGACAGCTTCCTCTGGAAACACCATATATTTT.

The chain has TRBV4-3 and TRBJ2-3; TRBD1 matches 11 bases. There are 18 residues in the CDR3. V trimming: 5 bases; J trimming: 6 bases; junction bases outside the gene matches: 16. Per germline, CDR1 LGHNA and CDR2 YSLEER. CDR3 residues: CASSASPARTGGRDTQYF. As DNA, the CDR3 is TGCGCCAGCAGCGCATCCCCGGCGAGGACAGGGGGCCGGGATACGCAGTATTTT.

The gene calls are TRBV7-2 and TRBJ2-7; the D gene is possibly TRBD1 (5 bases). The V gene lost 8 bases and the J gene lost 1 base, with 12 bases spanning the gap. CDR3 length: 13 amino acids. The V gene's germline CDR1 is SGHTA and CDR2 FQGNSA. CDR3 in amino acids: CASRATASYEQYF. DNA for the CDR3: TGTGCCAGCCGTGCGACAGCGTCCTACGAGCAGTACTTC.

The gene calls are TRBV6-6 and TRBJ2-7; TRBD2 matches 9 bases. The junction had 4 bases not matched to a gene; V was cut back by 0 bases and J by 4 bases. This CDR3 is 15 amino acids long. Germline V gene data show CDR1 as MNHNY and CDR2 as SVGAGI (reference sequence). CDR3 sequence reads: CASSYSRLAGYEQYF. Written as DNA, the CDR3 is TGTGCCAGCAGTTACTCGAGGCTAGCGGGATACGAGCAGTACTTC.